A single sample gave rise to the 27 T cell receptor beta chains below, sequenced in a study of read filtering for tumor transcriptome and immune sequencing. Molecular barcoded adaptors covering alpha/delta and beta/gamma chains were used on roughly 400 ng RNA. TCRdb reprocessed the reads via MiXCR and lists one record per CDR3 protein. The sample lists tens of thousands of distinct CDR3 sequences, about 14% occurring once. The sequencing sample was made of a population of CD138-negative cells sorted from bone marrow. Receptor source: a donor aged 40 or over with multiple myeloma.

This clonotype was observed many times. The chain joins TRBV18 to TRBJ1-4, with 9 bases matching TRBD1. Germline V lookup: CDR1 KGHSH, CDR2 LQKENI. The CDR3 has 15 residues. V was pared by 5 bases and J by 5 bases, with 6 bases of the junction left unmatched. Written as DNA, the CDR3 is TGTGCCAGCTCATCAACGGGACAGGGCAATGAAAAACTGTTTTTT. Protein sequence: CASSSTGQGNEKLFF.

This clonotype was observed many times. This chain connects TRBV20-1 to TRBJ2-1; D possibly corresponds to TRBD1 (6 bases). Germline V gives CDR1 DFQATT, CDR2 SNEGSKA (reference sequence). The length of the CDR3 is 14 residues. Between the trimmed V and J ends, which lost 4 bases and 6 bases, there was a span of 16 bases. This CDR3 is CSATYSRGGNEQFF. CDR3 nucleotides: TGCAGTGCTACCTATTCTCGAGGGGGCAATGAGCAGTTCTTC.

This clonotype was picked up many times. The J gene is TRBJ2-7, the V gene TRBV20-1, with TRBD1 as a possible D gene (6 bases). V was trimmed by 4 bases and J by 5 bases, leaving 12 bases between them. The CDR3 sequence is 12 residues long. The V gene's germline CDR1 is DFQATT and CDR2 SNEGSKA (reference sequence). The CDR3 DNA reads TGCAGTGCTAACAGGGTTCAAAACGAGCAGTACTTC. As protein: CSANRVQNEQYF.

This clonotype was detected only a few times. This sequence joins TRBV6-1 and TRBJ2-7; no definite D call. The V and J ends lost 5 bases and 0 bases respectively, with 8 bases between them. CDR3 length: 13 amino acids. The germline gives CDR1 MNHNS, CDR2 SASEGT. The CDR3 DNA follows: TGTGCCAGCAGTCGACCAAGCTCCTACGAGCAGTACTTC. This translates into CASSRPSSYEQYF.

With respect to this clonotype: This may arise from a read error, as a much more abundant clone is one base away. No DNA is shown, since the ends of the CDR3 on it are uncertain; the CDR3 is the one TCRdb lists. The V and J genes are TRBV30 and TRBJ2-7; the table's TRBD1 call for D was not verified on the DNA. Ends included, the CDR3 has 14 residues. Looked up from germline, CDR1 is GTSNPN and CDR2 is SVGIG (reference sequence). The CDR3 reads CAWSVGSGTYEQHF.

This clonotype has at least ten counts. The CDR3 loop is CASRTQVGGGYNEQFF. The CDR3 DNA sequence: TGTGCCAGTAGGACACAGGTCGGGGGTGGGTACAATGAGCAGTTCTTC. The chain is built from TRBV19 and TRBJ2-1; possibly TRBD2 for D (6 bases). In germline, CDR1 is LNHDA, CDR2 SQIVND (reference sequence). The CDR3 has 16 amino acids. V lost 6 bases, J lost 4 bases, and 19 bases lay in between.

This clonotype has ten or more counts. The CDR3, as DNA: TGTGCCAGCACTAAGGACAGGGGGTATAATTCACCCCTCCACTTT. Amino acids: CASTKDRGYNSPLHF. The chain has TRBV12-3 or TRBV12-4 and TRBJ1-6; the match to TRBD1 covers 10 bases. This CDR3 comprises 15 residues. The trim removed 7 bases at V and 4 bases at J, leaving 4 bases unmatched.

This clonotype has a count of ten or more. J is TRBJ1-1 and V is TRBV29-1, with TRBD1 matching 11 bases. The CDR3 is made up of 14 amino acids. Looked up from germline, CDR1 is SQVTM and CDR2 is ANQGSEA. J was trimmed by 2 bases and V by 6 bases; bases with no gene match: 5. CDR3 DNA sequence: TGCAGCGTGGAGGACAGGGGGCTCAACACTGAAGCTTTCTTT. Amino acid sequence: CSVEDRGLNTEAFF.

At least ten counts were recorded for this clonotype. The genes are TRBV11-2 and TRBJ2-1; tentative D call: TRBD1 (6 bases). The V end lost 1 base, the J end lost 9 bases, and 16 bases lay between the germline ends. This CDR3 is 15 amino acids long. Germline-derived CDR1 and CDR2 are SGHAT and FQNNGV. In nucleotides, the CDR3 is TGTGCCAGCAGCTTAGGGGTACTCCGCAGGGGTGAGCAGTTCTTC. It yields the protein CASSLGVLRRGEQFF. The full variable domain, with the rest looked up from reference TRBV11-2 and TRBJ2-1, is EAGVAQSPRYKIIEKRQSVAFWCNPISGHATLYWYQQILGQGPKLLIQFQNNGVVDDSQLPKDRFSAERLKGVDSTLKIQPAKLEDSAVYLCASSLGVLRRGEQFFGPGTRLTVL.

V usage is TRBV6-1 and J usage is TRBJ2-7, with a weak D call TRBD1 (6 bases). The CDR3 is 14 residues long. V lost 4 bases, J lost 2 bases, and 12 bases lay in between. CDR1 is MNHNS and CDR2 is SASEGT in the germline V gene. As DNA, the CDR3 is TGTGCCAGCAGTGGAGCCAGGGGTGCCTACGAGCAGTACTTC. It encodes CASSGARGAYEQYF.

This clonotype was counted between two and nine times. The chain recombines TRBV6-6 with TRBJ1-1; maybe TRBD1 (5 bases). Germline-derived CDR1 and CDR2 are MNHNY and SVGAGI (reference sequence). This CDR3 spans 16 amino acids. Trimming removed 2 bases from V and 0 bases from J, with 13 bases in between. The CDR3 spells CASSYLGGALNTEAFF. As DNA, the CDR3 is TGTGCCAGCAGTTACCTTGGAGGGGCTCTGAACACTGAAGCTTTCTTT.

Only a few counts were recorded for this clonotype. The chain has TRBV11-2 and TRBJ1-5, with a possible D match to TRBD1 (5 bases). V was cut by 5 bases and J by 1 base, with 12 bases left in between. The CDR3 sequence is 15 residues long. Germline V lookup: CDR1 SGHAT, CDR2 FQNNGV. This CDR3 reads CASSRTGTSNQPQHF. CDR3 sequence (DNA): TGTGCCAGCAGCCGAACCGGGACCAGCAATCAGCCCCAGCATTTT.

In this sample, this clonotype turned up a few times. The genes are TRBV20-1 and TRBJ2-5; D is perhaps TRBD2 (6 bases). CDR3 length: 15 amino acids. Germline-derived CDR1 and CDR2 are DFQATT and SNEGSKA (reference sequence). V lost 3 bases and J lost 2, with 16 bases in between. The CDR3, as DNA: TGCAGTGCTAGTCTCCCAGCGGGTGTACAAGAGACCCAGTACTTC. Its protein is CSASLPAGVQETQYF.

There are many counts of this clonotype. The CDR3 DNA sequence: TGTGCCAGCAGTTACGACACCTTCCAAGAGACCCAGTACTTC. Translated: CASSYDTFQETQYF. V is TRBV28 and J is TRBJ2-5; D is unresolved. CDR1 is MDHEN and CDR2 is SYDVKM in the germline V gene. The germline V and J ends were trimmed by 4 bases and 1 base, with 10 bases remaining between them. CDR3 length equals 14 residues.

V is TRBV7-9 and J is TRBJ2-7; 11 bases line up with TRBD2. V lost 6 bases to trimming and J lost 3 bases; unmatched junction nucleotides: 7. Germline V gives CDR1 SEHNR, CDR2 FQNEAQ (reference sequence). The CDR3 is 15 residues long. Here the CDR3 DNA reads TGTGCCAGCAGTAGCGGGAGGGAAAAGTACTACGAGCAGTACTTC. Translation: CASSSGREKYYEQYF.

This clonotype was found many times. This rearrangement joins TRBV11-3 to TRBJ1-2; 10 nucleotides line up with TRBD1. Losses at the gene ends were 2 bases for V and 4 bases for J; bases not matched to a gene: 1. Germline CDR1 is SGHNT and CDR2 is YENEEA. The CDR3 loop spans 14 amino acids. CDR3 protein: CASSLRDRGYGYTF. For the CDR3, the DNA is TGTGCCAGCAGCTTAAGGGACAGGGGCTATGGCTACACCTTC.

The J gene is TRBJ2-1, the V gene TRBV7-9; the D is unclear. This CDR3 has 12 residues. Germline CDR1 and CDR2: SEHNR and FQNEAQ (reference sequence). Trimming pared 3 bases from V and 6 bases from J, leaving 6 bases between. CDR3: CASSFESNEQFF. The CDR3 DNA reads TGTGCCAGCAGCTTCGAAAGCAATGAGCAGTTCTTC.

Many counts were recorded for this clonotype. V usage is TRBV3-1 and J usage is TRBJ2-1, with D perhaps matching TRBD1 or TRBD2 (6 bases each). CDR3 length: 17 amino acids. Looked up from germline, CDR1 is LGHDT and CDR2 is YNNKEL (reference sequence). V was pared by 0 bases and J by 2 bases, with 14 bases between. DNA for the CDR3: TGTGCCAGCAGCCAAGAGGGTATGGGGGGCGCCTACAATGAGCAGTTCTTC. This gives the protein CASSQEGMGGAYNEQFF.

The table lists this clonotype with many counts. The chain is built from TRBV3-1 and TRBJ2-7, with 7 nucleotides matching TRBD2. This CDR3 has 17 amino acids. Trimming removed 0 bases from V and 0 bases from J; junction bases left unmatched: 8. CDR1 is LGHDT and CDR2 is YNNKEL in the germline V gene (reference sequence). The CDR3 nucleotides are TGTGCCAGCAGCCAAGATGTGGGTAGCGGGTTCTCCTACGAGCAGTACTTC. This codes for CASSQDVGSGFSYEQYF.

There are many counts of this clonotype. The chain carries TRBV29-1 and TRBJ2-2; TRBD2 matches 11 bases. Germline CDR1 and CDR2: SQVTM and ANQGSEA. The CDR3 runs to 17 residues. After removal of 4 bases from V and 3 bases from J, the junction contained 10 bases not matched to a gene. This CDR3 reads CSVVKRLAGRDTGELFF. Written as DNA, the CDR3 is TGCAGCGTTGTAAAGAGACTAGCGGGGAGGGACACCGGGGAGCTGTTTTTT.

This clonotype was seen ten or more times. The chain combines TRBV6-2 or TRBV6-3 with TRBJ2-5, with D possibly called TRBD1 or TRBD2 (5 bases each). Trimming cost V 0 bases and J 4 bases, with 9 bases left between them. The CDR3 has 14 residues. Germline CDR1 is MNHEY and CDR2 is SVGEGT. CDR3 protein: CASSYSWDGETQYF. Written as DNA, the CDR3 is TGTGCCAGCAGTTACTCATGGGACGGAGAGACCCAGTACTTC.

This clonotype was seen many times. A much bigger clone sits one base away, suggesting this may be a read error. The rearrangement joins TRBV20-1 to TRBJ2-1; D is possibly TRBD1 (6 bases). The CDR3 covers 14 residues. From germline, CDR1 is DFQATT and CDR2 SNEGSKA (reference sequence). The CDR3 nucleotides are TGCAGTGTTTCCCGGGACATCCCCTACAATGGGCAGTTCTTC. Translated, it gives CSVSRDIPYNGQFF.

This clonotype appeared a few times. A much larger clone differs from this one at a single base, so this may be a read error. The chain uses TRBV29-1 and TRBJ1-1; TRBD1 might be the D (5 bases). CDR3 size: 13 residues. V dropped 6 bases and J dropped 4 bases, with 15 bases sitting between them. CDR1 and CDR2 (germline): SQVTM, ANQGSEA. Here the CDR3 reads CSVAGRRGTEAFF. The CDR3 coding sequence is TGCAGCGTAGCAGGGCGGCGGGGCACTGAAGCTTTCTTT.

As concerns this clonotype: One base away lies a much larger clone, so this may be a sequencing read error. CDR3 coding DNA: TGTGCTAGCAGCTTAGCCGCGAATCAGCCCCAGCGTTTT. Translating gives CASSLAANQPQRF. This sequence joins TRBV7-6 and TRBJ1-5; D is unresolved. This CDR3 region has 13 residues. Germline V gene sequence: CDR1 SGHVS, CDR2 FNYEAQ.

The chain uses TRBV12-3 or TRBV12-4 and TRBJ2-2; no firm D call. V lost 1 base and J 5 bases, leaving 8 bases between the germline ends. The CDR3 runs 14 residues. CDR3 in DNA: TGTGCCAGCAGTTTAGGAGGAACTACCGGGGAGCTGTTTTTT. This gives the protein CASSLGGTTGELFF.

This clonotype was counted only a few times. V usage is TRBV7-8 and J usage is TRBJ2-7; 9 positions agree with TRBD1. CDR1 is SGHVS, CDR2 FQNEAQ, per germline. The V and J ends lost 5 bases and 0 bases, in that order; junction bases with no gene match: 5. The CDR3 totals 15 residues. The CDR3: CASSGGTGSSYEQYF. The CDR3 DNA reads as TGTGCCAGCAGCGGAGGGACAGGGAGCTCCTACGAGCAGTACTTC. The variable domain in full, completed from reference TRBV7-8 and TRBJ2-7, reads GAGVSQSPRYKVAKRGQDVALRCDPISGHVSLFWYQQALGQGPEFLTYFQNEAQLDKSGLPSDRFFAERPEGSVSTLKIQRTQQEDSAVYLCASSGGTGSSYEQYFGPGTRLTVT.

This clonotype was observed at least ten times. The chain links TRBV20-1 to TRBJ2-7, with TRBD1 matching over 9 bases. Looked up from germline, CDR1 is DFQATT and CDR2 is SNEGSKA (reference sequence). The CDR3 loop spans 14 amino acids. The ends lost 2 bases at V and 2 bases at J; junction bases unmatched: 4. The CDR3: CSARSRDRAYEQYF. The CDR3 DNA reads TGCAGTGCTAGAAGTCGGGACAGGGCCTACGAGCAGTACTTC.